This T cell receptor (beta chain) was retrieved from a study of cytomegalovirus exposure and HLA in healthy donors. Across the whole study: In terms of ancestry, the Caucasian-associated cluster contained 80% to 90% of the approximately 430 genotyped donors. Broader study findings: A later analysis reportedly found fewer N-insertions in an Asian-associated ancestry cluster than the roughly 670-donor mean. V- and J-gene trimming in TCR beta was tied to a missense DCLRE1C variant by an analysis performed later. Cytomegalovirus status, reportedly, was diagnosed with high specificity and sensitivity by the classifier.

In the PCR, 60 Vbeta and 13 Jbeta primers were used. Produced via immunoSEQ multiplex PCR; TCRdb's table is partial and in-frame only. The sample consists of more than 70,000 clones, approximately 80% of them appearing once. This clone was observed a single time. Its specificity is not known. The V gene's germline CDR1 is SGHVS and CDR2 FNYEAQ. The trim removed 3 bases at V and 4 bases at J, leaving 14 bases unmatched. The length of the CDR3 is 17 residues. The chain employs TRBV7-6 and TRBJ1-2; 7 bases are shared with TRBD1. The sequence came from a man aged 35 to 55 in good health and CMV-seronegative. Sequenced material: PBMCs. Here the CDR3 reads CASSLEAGTAAGYGYTF. CDR3 nucleotide sequence: TGTGCCAGCAGCTTGGAGGCCGGGACAGCCGCTGGCTATGGCTACACCTTC.